This paragraph covers one T cell receptor (beta chain) sequence. No antigen is known for it. The data belong to a study of cytomegalovirus exposure and HLA in healthy donors. Trimming removed 8 bases from V and 0 bases from J, with 16 bases in between. The CDR3 extends over 14 amino acids. Germline V gene sequence: CDR1 GTSNPN, CDR2 SVGIG (reference sequence). The PCR contained 60 Vbeta and 13 Jbeta primers. Sequencing was performed with immunoSEQ multiplex PCR; in TCRdb, only in-frame clones are kept and a portion is missing. The sample holds more than 70,000 clones; about 70% are singletons and the top ten take roughly 9.8%. The study, taken as a whole, reports: Previous analysis showed most TCR beta V segments were productive about 90% or about 30% of the time.

The genes are TRBV30 and TRBJ1-1; D is unresolved. Sequenced sample: PBMCs. The source of this sequence is a woman between 45 and 60 years old in good health and CMV-seropositive. CDR3 nucleotide sequence: TGTGCCCTCCGTGAAAACAACCTGAACACTGAAGCTTTCTTT. Amino acid sequence: CALRENNLNTEAFF. The full variable domain, with the rest looked up from reference TRBV30 and TRBJ1-1, is SQTIHQWPATLVQPVGSPLSLECTVEGTSNPNLYWYRQAAGRGLQLLFYSVGIGQISSEVPQNLSASRPQDRQFILSSKKLLLSDSGFYLCALRENNLNTEAFFGQGTRLTVV.